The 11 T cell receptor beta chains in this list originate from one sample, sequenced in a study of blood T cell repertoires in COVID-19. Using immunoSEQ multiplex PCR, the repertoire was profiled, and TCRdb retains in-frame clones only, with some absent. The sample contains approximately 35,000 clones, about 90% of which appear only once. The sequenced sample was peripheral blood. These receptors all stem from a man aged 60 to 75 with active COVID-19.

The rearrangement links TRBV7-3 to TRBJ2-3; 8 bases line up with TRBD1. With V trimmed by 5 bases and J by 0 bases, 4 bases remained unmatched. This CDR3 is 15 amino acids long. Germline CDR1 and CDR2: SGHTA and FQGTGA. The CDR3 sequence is CASSVQGGSTDTQYF. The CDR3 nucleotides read TGTGCCAGCAGCGTACAGGGGGGTAGCACAGATACGCAGTATTTT.

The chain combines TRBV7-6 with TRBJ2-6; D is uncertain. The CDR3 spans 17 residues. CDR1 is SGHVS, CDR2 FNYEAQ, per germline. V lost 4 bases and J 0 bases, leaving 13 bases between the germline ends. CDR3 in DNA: TGTGCCAGCAGCTCCCCGGTCGGTAGCTCTGGGGCCAACGTCCTGACTTTC. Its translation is CASSSPVGSSGANVLTF.

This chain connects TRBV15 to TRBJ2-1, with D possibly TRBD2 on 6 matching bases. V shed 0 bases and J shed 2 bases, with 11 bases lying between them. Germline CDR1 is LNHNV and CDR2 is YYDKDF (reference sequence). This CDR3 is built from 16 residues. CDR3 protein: CATSRDRGFPYNEQFF. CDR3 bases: TGTGCCACCAGCAGAGATCGGGGGTTCCCCTACAATGAGCAGTTCTTC.

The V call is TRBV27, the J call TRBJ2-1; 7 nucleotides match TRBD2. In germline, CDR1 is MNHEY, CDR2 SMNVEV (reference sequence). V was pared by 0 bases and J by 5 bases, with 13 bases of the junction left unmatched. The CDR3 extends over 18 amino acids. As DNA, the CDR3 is TGTGCCAGCAGTTTATCGATCAATCTAGCGGCCGCGAACAATGAGCAGTTCTTC. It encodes CASSLSINLAAANNEQFF.

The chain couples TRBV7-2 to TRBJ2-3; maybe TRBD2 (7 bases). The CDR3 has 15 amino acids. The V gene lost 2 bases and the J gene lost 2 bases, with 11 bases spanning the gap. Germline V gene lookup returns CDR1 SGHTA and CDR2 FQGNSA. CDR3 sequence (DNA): TGTGCCAGCAGCTTACGCGCGGGGGCCACAGATACGCAGTATTTT. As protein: CASSLRAGATDTQYF.

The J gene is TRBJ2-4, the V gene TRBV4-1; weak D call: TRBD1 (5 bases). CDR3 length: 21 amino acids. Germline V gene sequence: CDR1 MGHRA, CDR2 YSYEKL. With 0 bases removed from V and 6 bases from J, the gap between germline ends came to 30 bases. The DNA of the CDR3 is TGCGCCAGCAGCCAAGATTCCCACACGAACCTCGGAACAGGTTCTACAAACATTCAGTACTTC. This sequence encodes CASSQDSHTNLGTGSTNIQYF.

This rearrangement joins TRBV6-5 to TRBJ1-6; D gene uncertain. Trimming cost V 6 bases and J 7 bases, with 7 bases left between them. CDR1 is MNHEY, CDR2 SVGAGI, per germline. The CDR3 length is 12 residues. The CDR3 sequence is CASSLLNSPLHF. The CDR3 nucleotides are TGTGCCAGCAGCCTTCTGAATTCACCCCTCCACTTT.

The CDR3 DNA follows: TGTGCCAGTAGTCCGTCCGGGGGCGTAGCGGGTAGGAACACCGGGGAGCTGTTTTTT. Amino acid sequence: CASSPSGGVAGRNTGELFF. The rearrangement joins TRBV19 to TRBJ2-2; D may be TRBD2 (7 bases). The CDR3 has 19 residues. CDR1 and CDR2 (germline): LNHDA, SQIVND (reference sequence). V was cut by 5 bases and J by 1 base, with 23 bases left in between.

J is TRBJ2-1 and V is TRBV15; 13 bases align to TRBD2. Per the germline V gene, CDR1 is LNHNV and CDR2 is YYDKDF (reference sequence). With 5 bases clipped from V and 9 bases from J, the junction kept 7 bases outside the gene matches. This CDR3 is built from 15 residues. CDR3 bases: TGTGCCACCAGCCCCCGGACTAGCGGGAGTGGTGAGCAGTTCTTC. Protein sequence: CATSPRTSGSGEQFF.

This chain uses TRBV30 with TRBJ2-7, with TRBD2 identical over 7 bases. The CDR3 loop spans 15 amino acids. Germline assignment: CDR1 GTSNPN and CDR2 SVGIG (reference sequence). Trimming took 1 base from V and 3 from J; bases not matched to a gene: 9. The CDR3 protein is CAWSARREALYEQYF. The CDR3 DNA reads TGTGCCTGGAGTGCCCGCCGGGAGGCCCTCTACGAGCAGTACTTC.

This CDR3 is CASSTSGFNGYTF. The CDR3, as DNA: TGTGCCAGCTCAACCTCAGGGTTTAATGGCTACACCTTC. The chain employs TRBV18 and TRBJ1-2; D may be TRBD1 (5 bases). This CDR3 comprises 13 residues. V lost 5 bases and J lost 6, with 13 bases in between. CDR1 is KGHSH and CDR2 is LQKENI in the germline V gene.